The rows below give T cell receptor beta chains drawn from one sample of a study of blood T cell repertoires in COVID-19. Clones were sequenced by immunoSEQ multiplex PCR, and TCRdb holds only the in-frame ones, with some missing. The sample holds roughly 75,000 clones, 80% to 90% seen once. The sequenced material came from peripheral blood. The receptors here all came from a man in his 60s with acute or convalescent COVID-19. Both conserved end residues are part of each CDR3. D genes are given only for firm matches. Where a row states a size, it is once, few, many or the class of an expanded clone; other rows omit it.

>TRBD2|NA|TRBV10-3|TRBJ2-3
CAISETGTSVGADTQYF
TGTGCCATCAGTGAGACGGGTACTAGCGTTGGCGCAGATACGCAGTATTTT
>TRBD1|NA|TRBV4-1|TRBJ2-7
CASSQLNWTGTYEQYF
TGCGCCAGCAGCCAACTCAACTGGACAGGTACCTACGAGCAGTACTTC
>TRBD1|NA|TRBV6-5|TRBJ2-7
CASSRGHEQYF
TGTGCCAGCAGCAGGGGGCACGAGCAGTACTTC
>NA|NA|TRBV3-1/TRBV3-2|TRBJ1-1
CASSQDPPGWNTEAFF
TGTGCCAGCAGCCAAGATCCGCCGGGATGGAACACTGAAGCTTTCTTT
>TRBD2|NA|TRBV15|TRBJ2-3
CATSRAPRRETSDTQYF
TGTGCCACCAGCAGAGCCCCTCGGCGGGAGACTTCAGATACGCAGTATTTT
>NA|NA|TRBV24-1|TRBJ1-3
CATSDFPRGGNTIYF
TGTGCCACCAGTGATTTCCCCAGGGGCGGAAACACCATATATTTT
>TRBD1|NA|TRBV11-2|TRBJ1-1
CASSLTGTGRSQDFF
TGTGCCAGCAGCTTAACCGGGACAGGGCGTTCCCAGGATTTCTTT
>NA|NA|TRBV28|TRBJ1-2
CASSLSNYGYTF
TGTGCCAGCAGTTTGAGTAACTATGGCTACACCTTC
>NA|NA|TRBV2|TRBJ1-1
CASSVAGVASGEAFF
TGTGCCAGCAGTGTAGCAGGGGTGGCTTCGGGTGAAGCTTTCTTT
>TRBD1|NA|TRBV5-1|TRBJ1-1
CASSLRQGKDTEAFF
TGCGCCAGCAGCTTAAGACAGGGGAAGGACACTGAAGCTTTCTTT
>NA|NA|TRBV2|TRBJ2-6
CAGRAASGANVLTF
TGTGCCGGACGAGCGGCCTCTGGGGCCAACGTCCTGACTTTC
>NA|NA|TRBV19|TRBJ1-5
CASAGSGNQPQHF
TGTGCCTCTGCGGGTTCGGGCAATCAGCCCCAGCATTTT
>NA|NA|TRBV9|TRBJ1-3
CASSVVEGPGNTIYF
TGTGCCAGCAGCGTAGTGGAGGGGCCTGGAAACACCATATATTTT
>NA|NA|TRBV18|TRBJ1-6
CASSPLAVGPSSPLHF
TGTGCCAGCTCACCACTAGCGGTGGGGCCATCTTCACCCCTCCACTTT
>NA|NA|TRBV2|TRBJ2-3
CASSLAPDTQYF
TGTGCCAGCAGCCTAGCGCCAGATACGCAGTATTTT
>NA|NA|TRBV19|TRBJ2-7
CASSSSAGSRGEQYF
TGTGCCAGTAGTAGTTCGGCAGGATCTCGGGGGGAGCAGTACTTC
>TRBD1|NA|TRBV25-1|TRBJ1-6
CASSGGQRDSPLHF
TGTGCCAGCAGTGGGGGACAGCGAGATTCACCCCTCCACTTT
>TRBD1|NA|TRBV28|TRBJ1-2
CASSPFRDRGRGYTF
TGTGCCAGCAGCCCTTTCCGGGACAGGGGACGAGGCTACACCTTC
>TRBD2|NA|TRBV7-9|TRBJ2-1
CASSLSGLAGSFF
TGTGCCAGCAGCTTAAGTGGACTAGCGGGATCTTTCTTC
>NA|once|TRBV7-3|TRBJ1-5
CATPGGAIQPQHF
TGTGCCACGCCGGGAGGGGCTATTCAGCCCCAGCATTTT
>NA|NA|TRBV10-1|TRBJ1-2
CASSESRDKINYGYTF
TGCGCCAGCAGTGAGTCCCGGGACAAAATTAACTATGGCTACACCTTC
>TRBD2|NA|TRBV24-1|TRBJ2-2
CATSPGRVGELFF
TGTGCCACCAGCCCAGGGAGGGTCGGGGAGCTGTTTTTT
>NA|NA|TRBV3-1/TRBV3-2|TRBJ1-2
CASSQDFGGVYGYTF
TGTGCCAGCAGCCAAGATTTTGGGGGCGTCTATGGCTACACCTTC
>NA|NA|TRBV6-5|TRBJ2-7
CASASGVGEQYF
TGTGCCAGCGCCTCAGGGGTCGGCGAGCAGTACTTC
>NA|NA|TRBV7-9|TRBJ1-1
CASSSAGEAFF
TGTGCCAGCAGTTCCGCGGGGGAAGCTTTCTTT
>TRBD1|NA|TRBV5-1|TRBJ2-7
CASSQAGTGFLDEQYF
TGCGCCAGCAGCCAGGCCGGGACAGGGTTCCTTGACGAGCAGTACTTC
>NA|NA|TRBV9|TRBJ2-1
CASSVAPYNEQFF
TGTGCCAGCAGCGTAGCTCCCTACAATGAGCAGTTCTTC
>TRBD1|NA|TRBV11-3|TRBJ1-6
CASSLRLQGSSPLHF
TGTGCCAGCAGCTTACGCCTACAGGGGTCTTCACCCCTCCACTTT
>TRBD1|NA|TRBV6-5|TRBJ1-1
CASIHRGRTEAFF
TGTGCCAGCATCCACAGGGGGCGAACTGAAGCTTTCTTT
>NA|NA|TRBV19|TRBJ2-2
CASSIPAVGTGELFF
TGTGCCAGTAGTATTCCAGCGGTAGGGACCGGGGAGCTGTTTTTT
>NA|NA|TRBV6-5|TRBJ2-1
CASILGGEQFF
TGTGCCAGCATCTTAGGGGGTGAGCAGTTCTTC
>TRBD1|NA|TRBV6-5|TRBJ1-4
CASSFGTGDMEKLFF
TGTGCCAGCAGCTTCGGGACAGGGGATATGGAAAAACTGTTTTTT
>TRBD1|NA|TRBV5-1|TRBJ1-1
CASSLEGQGRNTEAFF
TGCGCCAGCAGCTTGGAGGGACAGGGCAGGAACACTGAAGCTTTCTTT
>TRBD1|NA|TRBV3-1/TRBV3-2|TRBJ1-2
CASSPGTGPFLGYTF
TGTGCCAGCAGCCCCGGGACAGGCCCTTTTCTAGGCTACACCTTC
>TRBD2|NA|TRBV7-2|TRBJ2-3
CASSLGLAGGTDTQYF
TGTGCCAGCAGCTTAGGACTAGCGGGAGGCACAGATACGCAGTATTTT